This T cell receptor (beta chain) was documented in a study of shared clonotypes between healthy human individuals (TCRdb year 2020). Broadly, across the study: Three men and two women, aged 18 to 49 years, made up the cohort. For each donor, CD4 naive and CD4 memory were each given three plates, CD8 naive was given two plates, and CD8 memory was given one plate. The study deeply sequenced blood TCR repertoires of 5 or 6 healthy adults to estimate repertoire size and the extent of clonotype sharing between individuals. To increase sequencing depth and limit assay-specific biases, TCR repertoire library preparation and sequencing were carried out by different laboratories using diverse techniques. Between about 0.94 and 10 billion PBMCs per donor were obtained by leukapheresis. General conclusions and limits of the study: Roughly 5% of naive CD4, 3% to 4% of naive CD8, approximately 2.2% of memory CD4, and 0.35% to 0.4% of memory CD8 clonotypes were shared across a handful of donors. Pairwise subsampling led to the expectation that sequencing depth would affect the degree of clonotype sharing among donors. Naive subsets generally had larger estimated clonotype richness than memory subsets did. Rarefaction of sorted-subset datasets indicated incomplete sequencing despite the large sequencing depth. Only blood was sampled, and tissue TCR repertoires likely differ from those in blood. Because the study included only a small number of donors, the genetic and exposure-history diversity represented was limited. Compared with non-shared clonotypes, clonotypes shared by all four sorted-subset donors had higher generation probabilities.

Taken from cysteine to phenylalanine, the CDR3 has 16 residues. The DNA shown is the 48-base CDR3, in frame from base 1. The junction carries 17 bases between V and J, which are trimmed by 5 bases and 0 bases respectively. The germline V gene (reference sequence) provides CDR1 LNHDA and CDR2 SQIVND. Using the deep immunoSEQ assay, multiplex PCR amplified TCR CDR3 regions from genomic DNA. For each cell subset, the extracted genomic DNA was distributed evenly across all wells of several immunoSEQ 96-well plates, and each plate served as one replicate. Each replicate PCR for sorted subsets received around 200 ng genomic DNA, equal to tens of thousands of T cell genomes. The purified libraries were quantified using a Qubit 3.0 fluorometer, sized with a Bioanalyzer 2100, and then quantified again using the KAPA Library Quantification kit. Every immunoSEQ 96-well plate was sequenced on a dedicated single-read 150-cycle Illumina NextSeq 550 flow cell. In the authors' own workflow: Because the immunoSEQ output included only junctional sequences and no quality scores, the filtering could not be the same as the filtering used for full-length reads. To assign V/J genes and CDR3, sequences were annotated using PyIR, a Python wrapper for IgBLAST v1.9, with IMGT germline references. Reads were filtered out if the reads had weak V/J assignments (E-value above 1e-6), no CDR3, stop codons, out-of-frame junctions, or ambiguous translated residues. V3J clonotypes were defined as sequences sharing an identical inferred V gene, J gene, and CDR3 amino acid sequence. Percentage overlap between repertoires was computed as shared unique clonotypes divided by the size of the smaller repertoire. Richness of each repertoire was evaluated using RTK rarefaction, the Chao1 estimator, and Recon v2.1 estimates of unobserved clonotypes. Generation probabilities for all TCRbeta clonotypes obtained by the gDNA method from a handful of donors were computed using OLGA. Sourced from immuneACCESS, this table was stored by TCRdb with only in-frame sequences that have V and J called. A share of the clones is absent; for the studies checked, an unresolved V gene accounts for under half, and the remainder has no known explanation. V and J calls and clone size are as listed in that table; D and trimming were resolved from the DNA. The sample has about 1.5 million clones on record, roughly 98% of them singletons. Of the sample, about 0.4% falls within the top ten clones.

Healthy HIV-negative adults with no recently reported acute infections or vaccinations were included as donors. Every donor was a Caucasian adult residing in Nashville, Tennessee, USA. Magnetic negative selection was used to enrich CD4+ T cells, after which naive cells were positively selected on CD45RA and the negative fraction became the memory subset. Blood was obtained by leukapheresis, after which PBMCs were separated by Ficoll-Histopaque density gradient centrifugation and cryopreserved in liquid nitrogen vapor phase. Analytical flow cytometry was used to check the purity and quantity of every magnetically sorted T cell population. Each sorted fraction had its genomic DNA isolated and then quantified by UV absorbance on a Nanodrop 2000c. Regarding this clone: Its specific antigen is unknown. Base qualities are not recorded, but no much larger clone differs from it by a single base.

This TCR came from a man aged 25-45 years in good health. Source material: naive CD4+ T cells sorted from blood. The meaning of the sample's cell subset or site label: CD45RA+ positively selected. The chain uses TRBV19 and TRBJ2-7, with the D gene uncertain. The DNA sequence follows: TGTGCCAGTAGTGCCCGACTCGGATTCCCCTCCTACGAGCAGTACTTC. Its product reads: CASSARLGFPSYEQYF.